The sequence of this T cell receptor (beta chain) was determined in a study of shared clonotypes between healthy human individuals. Overall study results and limits: Generation probabilities of non-shared clonotypes were lower (relative to those shared by all four donors).

V dropped 6 bases and J dropped 2 bases, with 9 bases sitting between them. The germline CDR1 and CDR2 sequences are SGHNT and YYREEE (reference sequence). CDR3 length: 12 amino acids. Each subset's genomic DNA was split evenly across several immunoSEQ plates. This table comes from immunoSEQ multiplex PCR, and its TCRdb copy is limited to in-frame clones, with some not included. The data hold about 340,000 clones, with 73% observed a single time. Remarks on this clone: The antigen remains undetermined.

The clonotype comes from a man aged 30 to 45 in good health. Sequencing used memory CD4+ T cells sorted from blood. This sample's subset: CD45RA-negative fraction. The chain uses TRBV5-4 and TRBJ2-7; D is undetermined. CDR3 DNA sequence: TGTGCCAGCAACGTTCGAACCTACGAGCAGTACTTC. Its translation is CASNVRTYEQYF.